Listed below are T cell receptor beta chains from one sample, sequenced in a study of blood T cell repertoires in COVID-19. The data were produced by immunoSEQ multiplex PCR, yet TCRdb's version contains in-frame clones alone and is incomplete. Here the sample spans about 240,000 clones, 70% to 85% being singletons. The sequenced sample was peripheral blood. The receptors were gathered from a woman aged 80 or older with acute or convalescent COVID-19. Each CDR3 is given with its conserved first and last residue.

v_call	cdr3_length	j_call	cdr3_aa
TRBV9	16	TRBJ2-1	CASSVGLAGGLDEQFF
TRBV5-8	14	TRBJ2-3	CASSLGGGTDTQYF
TRBV15	13	TRBJ1-6	CATTTGTRAPLHF
TRBV6-5	12	TRBJ2-7	CASGQFYYEQYF
TRBV27	14	TRBJ1-1	CASSLTERGTEAFF
TRBV2	13	TRBJ1-2	CASSRDRKDGYTF
TRBV18	15	TRBJ2-2	CASSPLTANTGELFF
TRBV19	14	TRBJ1-2	CASSPETGWYGYTF
TRBV7-9	16	TRBJ1-1	CASSMGQWAGSTEAFF
TRBV7-8	19	TRBJ1-5	CASSLAGWGQDFYNQPQHF
TRBV2	13	TRBJ2-5	CASRGTAQETQYF
TRBV11-2	15	TRBJ1-5	CASSLDGTESQPQHF
TRBV6-5	15	TRBJ1-6	CASSLTGTGGSPLHF
TRBV27	12	TRBJ2-7	CASSSHRSEQYF
TRBV2	14	TRBJ1-2	CASRGTGGVYGYTF
TRBV7-2	15	TRBJ1-6	CASSLAGVGNSPLHF
TRBV9	13	TRBJ1-4	CASSGGPNEKLFF
TRBV5-5	13	TRBJ1-5	CASSLLGDQPQHF
TRBV5-8	16	TRBJ1-4	CASSLKGQGNNEKLFF
TRBV5-1	13	TRBJ1-5	CASSLSYGQPQHF
TRBV5-1	15	TRBJ2-1	CASSPAGQGFNEQFF
TRBV3-1/TRBV3-2	16	TRBJ1-5	CASSQETGGGNQPQHF
TRBV2	15	TRBJ2-1	CASSERWGGLNEQFF
TRBV10-3	14	TRBJ1-2	CAISERQGNYGYTF
TRBV28	13	TRBJ1-4	CASSLPPGWKLFF
TRBV10-3	15	TRBJ1-1	CAITGTGSRRTEAFF
TRBV5-6	14	TRBJ1-5	CASSSGHTYQPQHF
TRBV6-5	14	TRBJ2-3	CASSYLTGLDTQYF
TRBV24-1	16	TRBJ2-1	CATSDPGQGASNEQFF
TRBV4-1	14	TRBJ1-5	CASSLDRGDQPQHF
TRBV5-1	16	TRBJ2-5	CASSLARDSRPETQYF
TRBV29-1	10	TRBJ1-2	CSAWDRGTHF
TRBV9	15	TRBJ2-2	CASSPKGQNTGELFF
TRBV7-3	18	TRBJ2-6	CASSTQGQGASGANVLTF
TRBV28	14	TRBJ1-5	CTSSRTGVHQPQHF
TRBV27	16	TRBJ2-1	CASSLWGGGARNEQFF
TRBV7-9	13	TRBJ2-5	CASSRSVQETQYF
TRBV12-2	16	TRBJ1-3	CASRCGGRSNGNTIYF
TRBV7-2	17	TRBJ2-7	CASSLQVLAGASYEQYF
TRBV6-5	15	TRBJ2-7	CASSYRDSPDYEQYF
TRBV2	16	TRBJ2-1	CASSATRGQAGNEQFF
TRBV6-5	14	TRBJ1-2	CASSYSDRVVGYTF
TRBV7-9	14	TRBJ2-5	CASSPWRGGETQYF
TRBV27	14	TRBJ1-5	CASSPQGSNQPQHF
TRBV5-8	16	TRBJ1-5	CASSLGQQYSNQPQHF
TRBV18	13	TRBJ1-4	CASSPRQEEKLFF
TRBV25-1	15	TRBJ2-1	CASSEYEKIHNEQFF
TRBV27	15	TRBJ2-2	CASSRTSGSTGELFF
TRBV11-2	13	TRBJ1-1	CASSLQRNTEAFF